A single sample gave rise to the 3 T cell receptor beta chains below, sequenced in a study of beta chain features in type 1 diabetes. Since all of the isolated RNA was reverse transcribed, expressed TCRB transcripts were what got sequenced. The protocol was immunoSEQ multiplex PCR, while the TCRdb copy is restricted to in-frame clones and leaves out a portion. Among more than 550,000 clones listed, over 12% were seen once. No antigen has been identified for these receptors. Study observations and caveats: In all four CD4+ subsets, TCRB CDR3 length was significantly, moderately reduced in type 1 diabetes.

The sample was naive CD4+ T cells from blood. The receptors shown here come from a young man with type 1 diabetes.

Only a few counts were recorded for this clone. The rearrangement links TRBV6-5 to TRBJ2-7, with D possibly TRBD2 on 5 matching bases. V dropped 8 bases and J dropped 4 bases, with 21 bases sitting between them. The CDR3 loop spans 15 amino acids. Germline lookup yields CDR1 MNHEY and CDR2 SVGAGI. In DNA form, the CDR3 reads TGTGCCAGCCGGTGGAGGACCACGACCTCATACGAGCAGTACTTC. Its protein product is CASRWRTTTSYEQYF.

The CDR3 sequence: CAWRKVAGLYNEQFF. CDR3 DNA sequence: TGTGCCTGGAGAAAGGTAGCGGGCCTCTACAATGAGCAGTTCTTC. The chain is built from TRBV30 and TRBJ2-1, with 7 bases fitting TRBD2. Germline V gives CDR1 GTSNPN, CDR2 SVGIG (reference sequence). The length of the CDR3 is 15 residues. Trimming removed 3 bases from V and 3 bases from J; junction bases left unmatched: 8.

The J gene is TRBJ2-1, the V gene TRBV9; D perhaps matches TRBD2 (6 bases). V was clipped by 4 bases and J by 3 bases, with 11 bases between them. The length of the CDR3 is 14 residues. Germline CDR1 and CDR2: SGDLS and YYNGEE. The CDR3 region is CASSPTGVYNEQFF. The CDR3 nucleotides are TGTGCCAGCAGCCCCACGGGGGTCTACAATGAGCAGTTCTTC.